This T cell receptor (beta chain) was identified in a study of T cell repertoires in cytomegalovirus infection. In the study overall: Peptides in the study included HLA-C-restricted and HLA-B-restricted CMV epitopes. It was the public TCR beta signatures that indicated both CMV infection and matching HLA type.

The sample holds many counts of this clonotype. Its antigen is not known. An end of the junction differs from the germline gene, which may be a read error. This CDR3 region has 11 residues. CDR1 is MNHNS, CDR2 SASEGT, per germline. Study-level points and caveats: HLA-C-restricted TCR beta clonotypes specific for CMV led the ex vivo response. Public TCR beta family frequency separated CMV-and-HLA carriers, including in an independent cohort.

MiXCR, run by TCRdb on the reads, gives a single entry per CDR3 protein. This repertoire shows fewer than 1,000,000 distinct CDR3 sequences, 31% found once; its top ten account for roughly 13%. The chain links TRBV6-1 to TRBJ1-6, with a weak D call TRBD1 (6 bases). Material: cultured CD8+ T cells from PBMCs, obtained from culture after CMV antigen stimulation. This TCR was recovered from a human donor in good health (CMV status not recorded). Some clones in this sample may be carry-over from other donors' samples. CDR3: CASSFDRLAYF. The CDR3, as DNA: TGTGCCAGCAGTTTCGACAGGCTCGCATACTTT.